The text below deals with one T cell receptor (beta chain). The antigen remains undetermined. Amplified TCR beta CDR3 regions came from RNA transcripts. HTBI primers were used for first-round RT-PCR of the TCR CDR3. TCRdb independently ran MiXCR on the multiplex PCR reads; one entry per CDR3 protein. The sample has about 530,000 distinct CDR3 sequences, about 15% seen once. Trimming took 2 bases from V and 3 from J, leaving 13 bases between them. This CDR3 contains 16 residues. Germline V gene sequence: CDR1 KGHSY, CDR2 FQNENV. This sample is drawn from a study of T cells in Graves' hyperthyroidism and ophthalmopathy. Study-level information: Any treatment followed the collection of peripheral blood at initial diagnosis. General study results and limits: In simple terms, a model built on 13 V-J features told ophthalmopathy apart from stable hyperthyroidism.

Disease lasting under 3 months, a NOSPECS grade of at least 4, and a Clinical Activity Score of at least 3 were features of the ophthalmopathy patients. PBMCs were obtained from roughly 10 ml fresh peripheral blood. The source material was blood. The source of this sequence is a woman in her late teens or twenties with Graves' ophthalmopathy. The chain has TRBV16 and TRBJ1-4; possible D gene TRBD1, 6 bases. The CDR3 spells CASSQLGDMANEKLFF. CDR3 coding DNA: TGTGCCAGCAGCCAACTTGGGGACATGGCTAATGAAAAACTGTTTTTT. The entire variable domain, with the rest obtained from reference TRBV16 and TRBJ1-4, is as follows: GEEVAQTPKHLVRGEGQKAKLYCAPIKGHSYVFWYQQVLKNEFKFLISFQNENVFDETGMPKERFSAKCLPNSPCSLEIQATKLEDSAVYFCASSQLGDMANEKLFFGSGTQLSVL.